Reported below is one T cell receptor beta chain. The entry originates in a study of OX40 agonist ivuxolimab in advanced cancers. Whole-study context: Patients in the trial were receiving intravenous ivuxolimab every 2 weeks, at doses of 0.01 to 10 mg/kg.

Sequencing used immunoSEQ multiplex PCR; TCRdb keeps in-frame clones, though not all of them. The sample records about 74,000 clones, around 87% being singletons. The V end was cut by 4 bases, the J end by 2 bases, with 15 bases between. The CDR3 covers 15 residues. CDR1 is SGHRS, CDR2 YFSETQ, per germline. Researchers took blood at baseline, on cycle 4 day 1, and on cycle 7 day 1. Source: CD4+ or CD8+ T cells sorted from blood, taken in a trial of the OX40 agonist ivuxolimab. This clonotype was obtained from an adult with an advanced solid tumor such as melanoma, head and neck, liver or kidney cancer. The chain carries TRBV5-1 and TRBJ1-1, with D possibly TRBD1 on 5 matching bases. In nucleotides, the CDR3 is TGCGCCAGCAGCCTGATCGGGCAGGGTAACACTGAAGCTTTCTTT. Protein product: CASSLIGQGNTEAFF.